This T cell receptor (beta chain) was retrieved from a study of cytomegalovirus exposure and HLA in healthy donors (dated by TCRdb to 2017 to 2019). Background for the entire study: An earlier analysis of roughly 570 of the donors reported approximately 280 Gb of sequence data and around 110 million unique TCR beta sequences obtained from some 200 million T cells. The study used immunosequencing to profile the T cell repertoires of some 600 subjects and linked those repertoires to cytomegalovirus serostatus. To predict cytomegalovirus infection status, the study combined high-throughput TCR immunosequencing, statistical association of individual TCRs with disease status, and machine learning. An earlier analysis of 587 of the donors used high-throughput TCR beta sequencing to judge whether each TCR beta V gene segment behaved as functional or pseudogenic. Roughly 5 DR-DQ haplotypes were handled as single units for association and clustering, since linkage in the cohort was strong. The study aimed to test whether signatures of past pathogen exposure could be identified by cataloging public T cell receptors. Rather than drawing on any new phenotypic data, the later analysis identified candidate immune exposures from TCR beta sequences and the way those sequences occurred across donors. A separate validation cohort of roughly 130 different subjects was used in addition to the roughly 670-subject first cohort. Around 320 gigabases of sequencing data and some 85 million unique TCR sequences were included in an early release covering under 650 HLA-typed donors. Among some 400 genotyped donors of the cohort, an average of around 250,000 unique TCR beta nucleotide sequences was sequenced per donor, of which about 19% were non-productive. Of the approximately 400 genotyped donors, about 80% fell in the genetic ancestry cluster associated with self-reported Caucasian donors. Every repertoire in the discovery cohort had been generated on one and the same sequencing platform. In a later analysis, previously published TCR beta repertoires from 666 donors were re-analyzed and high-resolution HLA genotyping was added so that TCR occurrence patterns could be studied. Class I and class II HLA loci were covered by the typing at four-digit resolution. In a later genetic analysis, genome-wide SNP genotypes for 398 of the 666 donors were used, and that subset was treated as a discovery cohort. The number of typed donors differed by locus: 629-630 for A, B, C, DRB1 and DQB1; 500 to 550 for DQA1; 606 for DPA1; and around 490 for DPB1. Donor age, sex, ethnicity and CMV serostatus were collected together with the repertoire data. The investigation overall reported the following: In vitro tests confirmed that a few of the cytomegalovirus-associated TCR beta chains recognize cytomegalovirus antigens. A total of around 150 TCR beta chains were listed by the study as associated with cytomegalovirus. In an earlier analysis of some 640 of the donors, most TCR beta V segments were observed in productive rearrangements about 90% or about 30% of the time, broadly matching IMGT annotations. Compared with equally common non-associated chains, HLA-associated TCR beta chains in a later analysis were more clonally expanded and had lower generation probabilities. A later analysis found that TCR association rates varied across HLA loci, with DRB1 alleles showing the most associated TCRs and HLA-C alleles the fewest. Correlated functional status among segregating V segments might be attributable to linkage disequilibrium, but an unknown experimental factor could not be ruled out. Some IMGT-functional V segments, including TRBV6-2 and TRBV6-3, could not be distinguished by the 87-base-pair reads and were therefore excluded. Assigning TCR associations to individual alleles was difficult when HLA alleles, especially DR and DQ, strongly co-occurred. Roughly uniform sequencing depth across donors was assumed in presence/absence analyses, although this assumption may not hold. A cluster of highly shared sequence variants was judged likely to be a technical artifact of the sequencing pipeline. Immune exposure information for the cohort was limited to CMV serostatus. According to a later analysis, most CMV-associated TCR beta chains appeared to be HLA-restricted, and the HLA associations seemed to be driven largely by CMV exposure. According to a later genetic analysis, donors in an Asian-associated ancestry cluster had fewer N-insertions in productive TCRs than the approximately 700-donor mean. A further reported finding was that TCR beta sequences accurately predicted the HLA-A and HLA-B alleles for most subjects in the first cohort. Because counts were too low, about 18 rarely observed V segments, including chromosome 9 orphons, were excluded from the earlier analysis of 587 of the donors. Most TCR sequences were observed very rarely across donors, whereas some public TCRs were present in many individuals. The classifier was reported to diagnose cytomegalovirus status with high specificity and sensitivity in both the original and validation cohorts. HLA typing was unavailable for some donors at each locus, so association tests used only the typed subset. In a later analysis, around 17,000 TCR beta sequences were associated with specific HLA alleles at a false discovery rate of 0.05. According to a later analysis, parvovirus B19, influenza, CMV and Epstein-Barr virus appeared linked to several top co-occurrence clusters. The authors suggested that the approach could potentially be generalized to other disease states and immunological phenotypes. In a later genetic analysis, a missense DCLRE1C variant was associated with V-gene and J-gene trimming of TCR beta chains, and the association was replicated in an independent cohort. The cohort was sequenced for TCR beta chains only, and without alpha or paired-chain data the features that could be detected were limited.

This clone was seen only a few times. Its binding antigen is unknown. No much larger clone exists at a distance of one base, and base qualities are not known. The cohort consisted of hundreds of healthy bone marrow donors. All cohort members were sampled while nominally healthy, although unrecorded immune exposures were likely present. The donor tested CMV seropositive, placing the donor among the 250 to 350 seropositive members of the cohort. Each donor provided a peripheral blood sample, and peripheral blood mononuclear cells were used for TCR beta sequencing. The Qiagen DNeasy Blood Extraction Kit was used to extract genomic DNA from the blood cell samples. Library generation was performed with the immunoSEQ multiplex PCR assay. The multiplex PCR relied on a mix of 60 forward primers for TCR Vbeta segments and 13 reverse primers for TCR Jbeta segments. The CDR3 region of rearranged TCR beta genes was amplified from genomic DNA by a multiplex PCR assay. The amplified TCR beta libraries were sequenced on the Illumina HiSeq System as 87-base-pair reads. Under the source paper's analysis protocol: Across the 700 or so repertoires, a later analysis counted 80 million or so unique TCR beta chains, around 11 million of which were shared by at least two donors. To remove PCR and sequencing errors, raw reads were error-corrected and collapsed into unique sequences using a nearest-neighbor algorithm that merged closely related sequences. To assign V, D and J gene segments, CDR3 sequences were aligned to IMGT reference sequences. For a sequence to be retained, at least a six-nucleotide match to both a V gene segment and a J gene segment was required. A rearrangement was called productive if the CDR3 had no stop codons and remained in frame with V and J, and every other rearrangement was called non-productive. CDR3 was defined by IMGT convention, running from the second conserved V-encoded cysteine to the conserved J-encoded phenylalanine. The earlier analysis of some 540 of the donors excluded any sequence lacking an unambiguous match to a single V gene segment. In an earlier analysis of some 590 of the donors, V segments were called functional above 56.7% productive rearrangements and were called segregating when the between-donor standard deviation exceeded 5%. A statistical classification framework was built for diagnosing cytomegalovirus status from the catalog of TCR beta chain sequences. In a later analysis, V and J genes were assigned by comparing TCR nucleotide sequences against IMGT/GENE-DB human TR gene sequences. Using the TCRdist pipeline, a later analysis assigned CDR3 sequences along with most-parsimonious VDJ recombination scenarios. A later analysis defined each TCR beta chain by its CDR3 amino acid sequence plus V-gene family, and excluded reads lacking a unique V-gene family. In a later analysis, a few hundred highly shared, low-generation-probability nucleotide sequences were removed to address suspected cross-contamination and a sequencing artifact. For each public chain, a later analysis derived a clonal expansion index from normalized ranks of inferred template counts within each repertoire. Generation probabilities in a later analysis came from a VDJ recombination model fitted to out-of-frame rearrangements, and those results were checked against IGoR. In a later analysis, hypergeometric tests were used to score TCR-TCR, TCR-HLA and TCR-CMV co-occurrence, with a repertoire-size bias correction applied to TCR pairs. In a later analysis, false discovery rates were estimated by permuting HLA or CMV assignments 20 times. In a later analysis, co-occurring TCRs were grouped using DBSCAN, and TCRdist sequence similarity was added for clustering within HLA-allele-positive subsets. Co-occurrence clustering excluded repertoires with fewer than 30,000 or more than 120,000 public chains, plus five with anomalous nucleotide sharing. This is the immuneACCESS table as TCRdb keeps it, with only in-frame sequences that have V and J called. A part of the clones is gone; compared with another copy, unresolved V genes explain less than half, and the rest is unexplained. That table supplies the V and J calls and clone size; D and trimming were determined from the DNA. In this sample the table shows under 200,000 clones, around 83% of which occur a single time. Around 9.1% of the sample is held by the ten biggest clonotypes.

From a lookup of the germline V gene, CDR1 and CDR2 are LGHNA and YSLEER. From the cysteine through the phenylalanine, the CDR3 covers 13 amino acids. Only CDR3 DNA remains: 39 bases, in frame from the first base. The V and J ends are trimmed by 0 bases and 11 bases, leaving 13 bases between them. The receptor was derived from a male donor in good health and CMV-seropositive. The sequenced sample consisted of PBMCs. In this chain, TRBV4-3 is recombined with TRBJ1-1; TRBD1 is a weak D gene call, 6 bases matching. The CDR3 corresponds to CASSQDLGQPAFF. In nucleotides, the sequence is TGCGCCAGCAGCCAAGATTTAGGACAGCCGGCTTTCTTT.